The 24 T cell receptor beta chains in this list originate from one sample, sequenced in a study of somatic mutations in cytotoxic T cells in rheumatoid arthritis. Here immunoSEQ multiplex PCR was the method, and the copy in TCRdb shows in-frame clones only, minus some. Of 15,000 or so clones listed, about four fifths are singletons. Sequencing was done on a sample of CD8+ T cells sorted from blood. The receptors stem from an adult with rheumatoid arthritis.

This clone was picked up one time. The chain has TRBV6-5 and TRBJ2-3; 13 nucleotides agree with TRBD2. Germline CDR1 MNHEY, CDR2 SVGAGI. The CDR3 runs 16 residues. V lost 4 bases to trimming and J lost 2 bases; unmatched junction nucleotides: 3. CDR3 sequence (DNA): TGTGCCAGCAGTTTTACTAGCGGGGGGGTCACAGATACGCAGTATTTT. Translation gives CASSFTSGGVTDTQYF.

The V gene is TRBV4-1, the J gene TRBJ2-5, with a possible D match to TRBD2 (5 bases). This CDR3 is 15 amino acids long. CDR1 and CDR2 from the germline V gene are MGHRA and YSYEKL. Trimming removed 4 bases from V and 4 bases from J, with 16 bases in between. CDR3 in DNA: TGCGCCAGCAGCCCAACTAGTAGCCCCCGAGAGACCCAGTACTTC. Translation: CASSPTSSPRETQYF.

The rearrangement links TRBV11-3 to TRBJ2-1, with a possible D match to TRBD2 (7 bases). Trimming pared 1 base from V and 8 bases from J, leaving 12 bases between. Per germline, CDR1 SGHNT and CDR2 YENEEA. The CDR3 contains 14 residues. CDR3 residues: CASSLVGGRDEQFF. The CDR3 nucleotides read TGTGCCAGCAGCTTAGTCGGGGGGCGGGATGAGCAGTTCTTC. Complete variable domain (other parts from reference TRBV11-3 and TRBJ2-1): EAGVVQSPRYKIIEKKQPVAFWCNPISGHNTLYWYLQNLGQGPELLIRYENEEAVDDSQLPKDRFSAERLKGVDSTLKIQPAELGDSAVYLCASSLVGGRDEQFFGPGTRLTVL.

The chain employs TRBV9 and TRBJ1-3; D gene ambiguous. Trimming removed 6 bases from V and 0 bases from J, with 7 bases in between. CDR3 length: 13 amino acids. Germline assignment: CDR1 SGDLS and CDR2 YYNGEE. The CDR3 DNA follows: TGTGCCAGCAATCATAACTCTGGAAACACCATATATTTT. It codes for CASNHNSGNTIYF.

The V call is TRBV27, the J call TRBJ2-1; D is unresolved. Between the trimmed V and J ends, which lost 4 bases and 7 bases, there was a span of 14 bases. In germline, CDR1 is MNHEY, CDR2 SMNVEV (reference sequence). The CDR3 totals 14 residues. DNA for the CDR3: TGTGCCAGCAGTTCCCCGGATCCAAGGAATGAGCAGTTCTTC. The encoded protein is CASSSPDPRNEQFF.

This clone was seen only once. The identical CDR3 is also encoded by other nucleotide sequences in the sample. The V gene is TRBV6-1, the J gene TRBJ2-7, with 10 bases identical to TRBD1. V was clipped by 2 bases and J by 4 bases; unmatched bases: 11. The CDR3 runs to 17 residues. CDR1 MNHNS and CDR2 SASEGT come from the germline V gene. CDR3: CASSERPAGTGVYEQYF. The DNA for the CDR3 is TGTGCCAGCAGTGAACGACCAGCCGGGACAGGGGTTTACGAGCAGTACTTC.

Only one count was recorded for this clone. The chain combines TRBV25-1 with TRBJ2-1; D remains unclear. Germline values: CDR1 MGHDK, CDR2 SYGVNS. The V gene lost 4 bases and the J gene lost 0 bases, with 7 bases spanning the gap. CDR3 length equals 14 residues. In DNA form, the CDR3 reads TGTGCCAGCAGTGCTCCTGACTCCTACAATGAGCAGTTCTTC. Residues: CASSAPDSYNEQFF.

The rearrangement links TRBV7-2 to TRBJ2-1; 7 positions match TRBD1. CDR3 length: 15 amino acids. The J segment lost 1 base and the V segment lost 5 bases, leaving 5 bases of the junction unmatched. CDR1 is SGHTA, CDR2 FQGNSA, per germline. CDR3 protein: CASSPGTASYNEQFF. As DNA, the CDR3 is TGTGCCAGCAGCCCCGGGACAGCATCCTACAATGAGCAGTTCTTC.

J is TRBJ2-5 and V is TRBV25-1; 9 bases align to TRBD1. From germline, CDR1 is MGHDK and CDR2 SYGVNS. CDR3 length: 14 amino acids. The V and J ends lost 2 bases and 3 bases, in that order; junction bases with no gene match: 1. The CDR3: CASSEGQGKETQYF. For the CDR3, the DNA is TGTGCCAGCAGTGAAGGACAGGGGAAAGAGACCCAGTACTTC.

J is TRBJ2-5 and V is TRBV9; 8 bases fit TRBD2. CDR1 is SGDLS and CDR2 is YYNGEE in the germline V gene. Trimming removed 4 bases from V and 3 bases from J; junction bases left unmatched: 8. The length of the CDR3 is 15 residues. The CDR3 region is CASSPWTSPEETQYF. In nucleotides, the CDR3 is TGTGCCAGCAGCCCCTGGACTAGCCCAGAAGAGACCCAGTACTTC.

This clone appeared a few times. The V and J genes are TRBV7-9 and TRBJ2-7, with 10 bases that match TRBD2. Germline V gene sequence: CDR1 SEHNR, CDR2 FQNEAQ (reference sequence). The CDR3 loop spans 19 amino acids. The V gene end was trimmed by 6 bases and the J gene end by 1 base; junction bases not matched to a gene: 18. The CDR3, as DNA: TGTGCCAGCAGATCAGCACCCTGGGCTAGCGGGGGTGGGTCCTACGAGCAGTACTTC. Residues: CASRSAPWASGGGSYEQYF.

The chain couples TRBV6-1 to TRBJ1-1; D is perhaps TRBD1 (6 bases). The CDR3 runs to 13 residues. V was clipped by 1 base and J by 5 bases, with 8 bases between them. Per germline, CDR1 MNHNS and CDR2 SASEGT. As DNA, the CDR3 is TGTGCCAGCAGTGAAGTAGGGGGAACTGAAGCTTTCTTT. It is translated as CASSEVGGTEAFF.

This clone was recorded once. The rearrangement joins TRBV6-5 to TRBJ1-2; no reliable D call. Germline V CDR1 and CDR2: MNHEY, SVGAGI. Trimming stripped 1 base from V and 3 bases from J, with 12 bases between. The CDR3 length is 15 residues. CDR3 DNA sequence: TGTGCCAGCAGTTACTTCGCTGGAGAGTACTATGGCTACACCTTC. The encoded protein is CASSYFAGEYYGYTF.

This chain connects TRBV27 to TRBJ1-6; D is undetermined. The CDR3 length is 14 residues. Germline V gene sequence: CDR1 MNHEY, CDR2 SMNVEV (reference sequence). The V gene lost 2 bases and the J gene lost 6 bases, with 8 bases spanning the gap. This chain's CDR3 is CASSLVRFNSPLHF. The CDR3 DNA reads TGTGCCAGCAGTTTAGTCAGGTTTAATTCACCCCTCCACTTT.

There are a few counts of this clone. The chain recombines TRBV4-1 with TRBJ1-1; weak D call: TRBD1 (6 bases). CDR1 and CDR2 (germline): MGHRA, YSYEKL. The V end was cut by 2 bases, the J end by 1 base, with 8 bases between. The CDR3 extends over 14 amino acids. The CDR3 nucleotides are TGCGCCAGCAGCCAACCGGACAGGAACACTGAAGCTTTCTTT. Amino acids: CASSQPDRNTEAFF.

The chain couples TRBV15 to TRBJ1-5; 7 bases align to TRBD1. CDR3 size: 15 residues. Unmatched junction bases numbered 8, after V lost 3 bases and J lost 6 bases. The germline gives CDR1 LNHNV, CDR2 YYDKDF (reference sequence). In nucleotides, the CDR3 is TGTGCCACCAGCAGCCGGCAGGGGGATAGTCAGCCCCAGCATTTT. It translates to CATSSRQGDSQPQHF. Full variable domain (rest looked up from reference TRBV15 and TRBJ1-5): DAMVIQNPRYQVTQFGKPVTLSCSQTLNHNVMYWYQQKSSQAPKLLFHYYDKDFNNEADTPDNFQSRRPNTSFCFLDIRSPGLGDTAMYLCATSSRQGDSQPQHFGDGTRLSIL.

V and J are TRBV9 and TRBJ2-2; the match to TRBD1 covers 12 bases. CDR1 and CDR2 from the germline V gene are SGDLS and YYNGEE. CDR3 length: 16 amino acids. V lost 4 bases, J lost 4 bases, and 5 bases stayed unmatched. In DNA form, the CDR3 reads TGTGCCAGCAGCTCCCGGGACAGGGGGCCCACCGGGGAGCTGTTTTTT. Translating gives CASSSRDRGPTGELFF.

DNA for the CDR3: TGTGCCAGCAGCTTAGGATCTGAGGAGCAGTACTTC. As protein: CASSLGSEEQYF. The chain has TRBV7-9 and TRBJ2-7; D remains unclear. V was pared by 1 base and J by 7 bases, with 8 bases between. The CDR3 runs 12 residues. CDR1 SEHNR and CDR2 FQNEAQ come from the germline V gene (reference sequence).

The V call is TRBV7-9, the J call TRBJ2-1; TRBD1 matches at 9 bases. J was trimmed by 9 bases and V by 5 bases; bases with no gene match: 17. The CDR3 runs 17 residues. Germline V gene lookup returns CDR1 SEHNR and CDR2 FQNEAQ (reference sequence). The CDR3 region has the DNA TGTGCCAGCAGCGTCGGGACAGGGTATATGACGGCTTTTGAGCAGTTCTTC. The encoded protein is CASSVGTGYMTAFEQFF.

The chain couples TRBV4-2 to TRBJ2-7; D not resolved. This CDR3 has 16 residues. V was clipped by 0 bases and J by 4 bases, with 16 bases between them. CDR1 LGHNA and CDR2 YNFKEQ come from the germline V gene. The CDR3 loop reads CASSQDLKGYLYEQYF. The CDR3 DNA is TGTGCCAGCAGCCAAGATCTAAAAGGATACTTATACGAGCAGTACTTC.

The CDR3 DNA follows: TGTGCCAGCTGGGGAGGGGGACTGTTTTTT. It translates to CASWGGGLFF. The J gene is TRBJ1-4, the V gene TRBV2; the D gene is possibly TRBD1 (6 bases). The V gene's germline CDR1 is SNHLY and CDR2 FYNNEI. The CDR3 contains 10 residues. Trimming took 8 bases from V and 13 from J, leaving 11 bases between them.

The CDR3 region is CASSYDKATGNTIYF. The CDR3 region has the DNA TGTGCCAGCAGCTATGACAAGGCAACTGGAAACACCATATATTTT. The V and J genes are TRBV2 and TRBJ1-3; D is unresolved. Per the germline V gene, CDR1 is SNHLY and CDR2 is FYNNEI. The CDR3 runs to 15 residues. With 6 bases removed from V and 2 bases from J, the gap between germline ends came to 14 bases.

This sequence joins TRBV5-1 and TRBJ2-2; no clear D gene. The CDR3 extends over 14 amino acids. The ends were cut back, 0 bases at V and 6 bases at J, with 9 bases in the middle. CDR1 and CDR2 from the germline V gene are SGHRS and YFSETQ. The CDR3 loop is CASSLEVVPGELFF. CDR3 DNA: TGCGCCAGCAGCTTGGAGGTGGTCCCCGGGGAGCTGTTTTTT.

V gene TRBV9 combines with J gene TRBJ2-3; D uncertain. The CDR3 loop spans 17 amino acids. The V end was cut by 5 bases, the J end by 3 bases, with 22 bases between. Germline V lookup: CDR1 SGDLS, CDR2 YYNGEE. CDR3 DNA sequence: TGTGCCAGCAGTAATCCCAGCGTGTATATCGGGACAGATACGCAGTATTTT. This encodes CASSNPSVYIGTDTQYF.